This TCR beta chain originates from a study of blood T cell repertoires in COVID-19. The wider study: The United States, Italy and Spain were the sources of the acute and convalescent COVID-19 samples. PBMCs, B-cell-depleted T cells, or T cells were the source of the cDNA or gDNA that made up the material.

Original handling: From reference gene primer amplification, estimates of nucleated cell counts were derived. TCRdb's copy holds only in-frame clones and misses some; the assay was immunoSEQ multiplex PCR. V and J calls plus clone size are reproduced from that table; the DNA served to infer D and trimming. In the table there are about 220,000 clones, approximately 84% of which are singletons. Germline values: CDR1 SQVTM, CDR2 ANQGSEA. The CDR3 is 14 amino acids. V gave up 0 bases and J gave up 4 bases; unmatched junction bases: 4. This chain uses TRBV29-1 with TRBJ2-3; TRBD1 aligns across 7 bases. The receptor's source is a woman in her 30s who had recovered from COVID-19. Sequencing used peripheral blood. This chain's CDR3 is CSVEDQGVADTQYF. CDR3 nucleotides: TGCAGCGTTGAAGATCAGGGGGTTGCAGATACGCAGTATTTT.